These T cell receptor beta chains were read from a single sample in a study of blood T cell repertoires in COVID-19. Assay: immunoSEQ multiplex PCR; the TCRdb copy retains only in-frame clones and omits some. The table has some 50,000 clones, 70% to 85% seen once. Sequencing used peripheral blood. The receptors derive from a man aged 45-65 years with active COVID-19. CDR3s include the opening cysteine and the closing phenylalanine or tryptophan. The D gene is left open where the match is weak. Clone size is not always given. Where it is, it says once, few, many or a class for expanded clones.

V gene	CDR3 length	clone size	D gene	J gene	CDR3 DNA	CDR3 protein
TRBV2	14	NA	NA	TRBJ2-1	TGTGCCAGCAGTGGGAGGGGGGGCCTCAATGAGCAGTTCTTC	CASSGRGGLNEQFF
TRBV10-3	13	NA	TRBD1	TRBJ2-7	TGTGCCATCAGTGACGGGACAGACTACGAGCAGTACTTC	CAISDGTDYEQYF
TRBV7-2	15	NA	NA	TRBJ2-1	TGTGCCAGCAGCTTAGAATTCAGAGCGGCCAATGAGCAGTTCTTC	CASSLEFRAANEQFF
TRBV12-3/TRBV12-4	12	few	NA	TRBJ2-2	TGTGCCAGCAGTGGGGCGCCCGGGGAGCTGTTTTTT	CASSGAPGELFF
TRBV6-2/TRBV6-3	15	few	NA	TRBJ2-6	TGTGCCAGCAGCCGGACTATCTCTGGGGCCAACGTCCTGACTTTC	CASSRTISGANVLTF
TRBV6-5	15	NA	TRBD2	TRBJ2-7	TGTGCCAGCAGCTCCGGGGGGGGCAGCTCCTACGAGCAGTACTTC	CASSSGGGSSYEQYF
TRBV3-1/TRBV3-2	14	NA	NA	TRBJ2-3	TGTGCCAGCAGCCCCAAGGGGCCCACAGATACGCAGTATTTT	CASSPKGPTDTQYF
TRBV7-2	16	NA	TRBD2	TRBJ2-5	TGTGCCAGCAGCTTAGCGGACCTAGCGGGGGGGAAGACCCAGTACTTC	CASSLADLAGGKTQYF
TRBV5-1	14	NA	TRBD1	TRBJ1-1	TGCGCCAGCAGCGGCGGGACAGCGAACACTGAAGCTTTCTTT	CASSGGTANTEAFF
TRBV12-3/TRBV12-4	13	NA	NA	TRBJ2-3	TGTGCCAGTTCCGGGACTAGCACAGATACGCAGTATTTT	CASSGTSTDTQYF
TRBV4-1	17	NA	TRBD1	TRBJ1-2	TGCGCCAGCAGCCAAGCCCTTGGGGACAGGGGGCGTGATGGCTACACCTTC	CASSQALGDRGRDGYTF
TRBV4-2	16	once	NA	TRBJ2-3	TGTGCCAGCAGCCAAGAGGCACTTGGGCCCACAGATACGCAGTATTTT	CASSQEALGPTDTQYF
TRBV9	16	NA	TRBD1	TRBJ1-1	TGTGCCAGCAGCGTAGGAGGTGGACAGGGAGACACTGAAGCTTTCTTT	CASSVGGGQGDTEAFF
TRBV25-1	15	NA	TRBD1	TRBJ2-5	TGTGCCAGCAGTGAAAACAGGGGAATCCAAGAGACCCAGTACTTC	CASSENRGIQETQYF
TRBV5-4	15	NA	TRBD1	TRBJ2-7	TGTGCCAGCAGCTCCGGGACAGGTTATTACTACGAGCAGTACTTC	CASSSGTGYYYEQYF
TRBV11-3	13	NA	NA	TRBJ2-5	TGTGCCAGCAGCTTCCAGCGTGGGGAGACCCAGTACTTC	CASSFQRGETQYF
TRBV5-1	13	NA	NA	TRBJ2-1	TGCGCCAGCAGCCCAGGGTGGTTAGATGAGCAGTTCTTC	CASSPGWLDEQFF
TRBV5-4	15	NA	TRBD1	TRBJ2-7	TGTGCCAGCAGCTTGGAGCAGGGGGCTTCGTACGAGCAGTACTTC	CASSLEQGASYEQYF
TRBV6-6	16	NA	NA	TRBJ1-5	TGTGCCAGCAGTTACGCTGGCGGCTATAGCAATCAGCCCCAGCATTTT	CASSYAGGYSNQPQHF
TRBV29-1	16	NA	TRBD2	TRBJ2-3	TGCAGCGTTGAAGGCGCGGGGGGGCAGGGCACAGATACGCAGTATTTT	CSVEGAGGQGTDTQYF
TRBV4-1	16	NA	NA	TRBJ2-5	TGCGCCAGCAGCCAAGGATTAACCGGGGACCAAGAGACCCAGTACTTC	CASSQGLTGDQETQYF
TRBV28	11	NA	NA	TRBJ2-3	TGTGCCAGCAGTTCTACAGATACGCAGTATTTT	CASSSTDTQYF
TRBV4-1	17	NA	TRBD2	TRBJ2-1	TGCGCCAGCAGCCAAGATCATAGCGGGGGGGCCGGTAATGAGCAGTTCTTC	CASSQDHSGGAGNEQFF
TRBV9	14	medium-sized	NA	TRBJ1-6	TGTGCCAGCAGCGTAGCAGAGGGCGGTTCACCCCTCCACTTT	CASSVAEGGSPLHF
TRBV7-9	18	NA	TRBD1	TRBJ1-1	TGTGCCAGCAGCTTAGCGGGGACAGGGAGGGGTATGAACACTGAAGCTTTCTTT	CASSLAGTGRGMNTEAFF
TRBV13	14	NA	TRBD1	TRBJ1-3	TGTGCCAGCAGCTACGAGGGGGCAAGGGACACCATATATTTT	CASSYEGARDTIYF
TRBV19	16	NA	TRBD1	TRBJ2-7	TGTGCCAGTAGTCACCCATCCGGGACAGCCCCGCGCGAGCAGTACTTC	CASSHPSGTAPREQYF
TRBV10-2	12	NA	NA	TRBJ2-2	TGCGCCATACAGTTAAACACCGGGGAGCTGTTTTTT	CAIQLNTGELFF
TRBV27	15	few	TRBD1	TRBJ1-6	TGTGCCAGCAGCCCGCTGGGACAGGGGGATTCACCCCTCCACTTT	CASSPLGQGDSPLHF
TRBV12-3/TRBV12-4	13	NA	TRBD2	TRBJ2-7	TGTGCCAGCAGGACTAGCGGAACCTACGAGCAGTACTTC	CASRTSGTYEQYF
TRBV6-5	16	NA	NA	TRBJ2-5	TGTGCCAGCAGTTACCGGTCCGGGGGATGGGGAGAGACCCAGTACTTC	CASSYRSGGWGETQYF
TRBV10-2	17	NA	NA	TRBJ1-6	TGCGCCAGCCGGGACACGCAGACCCGAGTGTATAATTCACCCCTCCACTTT	CASRDTQTRVYNSPLHF
TRBV27	14	NA	TRBD1	TRBJ2-7	TGTGCCAGCAGTTTACGACAGGGGGGGTCCGAGCAGTACTTC	CASSLRQGGSEQYF
TRBV5-1	15	NA	TRBD1	TRBJ1-1	TGCGCCAGCAGCTTGGAGAGACAGGGTAACACTGAAGCTTTCTTT	CASSLERQGNTEAFF
TRBV5-6	16	medium-sized	TRBD1	TRBJ1-2	TGTGCCAGCAGGGGGATTACTGCCGGGACAGGTCGTGGCTACACCTTC	CASRGITAGTGRGYTF
TRBV12-5	14	NA	NA	TRBJ2-1	TGTGCTAGTGGTTTGGTACGCAGGGCGAATGAGCAGTTCTTC	CASGLVRRANEQFF
TRBV6-4	15	NA	NA	TRBJ2-7	TGTGCCAGCAGCGGCGGGACAGTGGACTCCTACGAGCAGTACTTC	CASSGGTVDSYEQYF
TRBV28	14	NA	NA	TRBJ1-2	TGTGCCAGCAGCACCCAGCGGGCCGGCAGAAGCTACACCTTC	CASSTQRAGRSYTF
TRBV6-2/TRBV6-3	14	NA	NA	TRBJ1-5	TGTGCCAGCAGTTACACAGGGTCCCGGTGGCCCCAGCATTTT	CASSYTGSRWPQHF
TRBV5-8	15	few	TRBD1	TRBJ1-6	TGTGCCAGCAGCACTTGGGGACAGAATAATTCACCCCTCCACTTT	CASSTWGQNNSPLHF
TRBV2	13	NA	NA	TRBJ2-5	TGTGCCAGCAGTGAAGCGACAGTCGAGACCCAGTACTTC	CASSEATVETQYF
TRBV3-1/TRBV3-2	17	NA	TRBD2	TRBJ2-1	TGTGCCAGCAGCCAAGATCCTCGTGCGGGGGGGAACAATGAGCAGTTCTTC	CASSQDPRAGGNNEQFF
TRBV27	15	NA	TRBD1	TRBJ1-6	TGTGCCAGCAGTTCCTCAACAGGGGGCCACTCACCCCTCCACTTT	CASSSSTGGHSPLHF
TRBV10-1	14	few	TRBD1	TRBJ2-7	TGCGCCAGCAGTAATCCGGGACAGACCTACGAGCAGTACTTC	CASSNPGQTYEQYF
TRBV4-3	15	NA	NA	TRBJ1-2	TGCGCCAGCAGCCAAGTAGGAGCTAGTAACTATGGCTACACCTTC	CASSQVGASNYGYTF
TRBV5-8	14	NA	TRBD1	TRBJ1-1	TGTGCCAGCAGCGAAACAGGGGGGAGCACTGAAGCTTTCTTT	CASSETGGSTEAFF
TRBV5-1	15	few	TRBD1	TRBJ1-1	TGCGCCAGCAAGCGAGTAGGGCAGGGGGACACTGAAGCTTTCTTT	CASKRVGQGDTEAFF
TRBV24-1	14	NA	NA	TRBJ2-3	TGTGCCACCAGGCCAGGGCGGGATAGCGATACGCAGTATTTT	CATRPGRDSDTQYF
TRBV27	16	NA	NA	TRBJ2-7	TGTGCCAGCAGTTCTATTCAAACAGGGTTTGGCTACGAGCAGTACTTC	CASSSIQTGFGYEQYF
TRBV6-2/TRBV6-3	11	NA	NA	TRBJ2-5	TGTGCCAGCAGCCAGGGGGAGACCCAGTACTTC	CASSQGETQYF
TRBV4-1	20	NA	TRBD1	TRBJ2-6	TGCGCCAGCAGCCACCCCAAGAGAGGACAGGGGTCCTCTGGGGCCAACGTCCTGACTTTC	CASSHPKRGQGSSGANVLTF
TRBV19	12	NA	TRBD1	TRBJ2-7	TGTGCCAGTAGCCCGACAGGGCACGAGCAGTACTTC	CASSPTGHEQYF
TRBV5-6	13	NA	NA	TRBJ2-1	TGTGCCAGCACCCGGACAGTTCGGGATGAGCAGTTCTTC	CASTRTVRDEQFF
TRBV19	13	NA	NA	TRBJ1-5	TGTGCCAGTAGTGCGCGGGTCTATCAGCCCCAGCATTTT	CASSARVYQPQHF
TRBV5-4	12	NA	NA	TRBJ2-7	TGTGCCAGCAGCATACAGGGCTTCGAGCAGTACTTC	CASSIQGFEQYF
TRBV3-1/TRBV3-2	15	NA	NA	TRBJ2-5	TGTGCCAGCAGCTTGAGTGGGGGGGCCCGGGAGACCCAGTACTTC	CASSLSGGARETQYF
TRBV13	14	NA	TRBD1	TRBJ1-6	TGTGCCAGCAGCAACAGGGGTGATAGTTCACCCCTCCACTTT	CASSNRGDSSPLHF
TRBV24-1	13	NA	TRBD1	TRBJ2-7	TGTGCCACCTCGCCGGGACAGGTGATCGAGCAGTACTTC	CATSPGQVIEQYF
TRBV13	14	NA	TRBD2	TRBJ2-7	TGTGCCAGCAGCTTAGGGTGGGGAGGGTACGAGCAGTACTTC	CASSLGWGGYEQYF